What follows are 26 T cell receptor beta chains derived from one specimen sequenced in a study of shared clonotypes between healthy human individuals. Clones were read by immunoSEQ multiplex PCR, and TCRdb kept only the in-frame ones, dropping some. This sample has about a million clones, with roughly 80% found just once. Material: memory CD4+ T cells sorted from blood. Stated subset: CD45RA-negative fraction. Every receptor here comes from a man aged 18 to 35 in good health.

This clone turned up a few times. This rearrangement joins TRBV6-1 to TRBJ2-1; D unresolved. The CDR3 totals 10 residues. V was cut by 6 bases and J by 7 bases, with 4 bases left in between. Germline CDR1 and CDR2: MNHNS and SASEGT. The CDR3 spells CASSRNEQFF. The CDR3, as DNA: TGTGCCAGCAGCAGGAATGAGCAGTTCTTC.

On this clone itself: The junction departs from the called germline gene at one end, perhaps through a read error. The chain has TRBV7-7 and TRBJ2-5; tentatively, D is TRBD2 (6 bases). The length of the CDR3 is 17 residues. Looked up from germline, CDR1 is SSHAT and CDR2 is FNYEAQ (reference sequence). CDR3 sequence (DNA): TGTGCTAGCAGCTTAAGGGGAGCCGGGAGAGGGGAAGAGACCCAGTACTTC. Protein: CASSLRGAGRGEETQYF.

The chain links TRBV2 to TRBJ1-3; no clear D gene. V was trimmed by 9 bases and J by 0 bases, leaving 12 bases between them. Germline assignment: CDR1 SNHLY and CDR2 FYNNEI. This CDR3 spans 14 amino acids. The DNA of the CDR3 is TGTGCCAGGCTGGGCAGGCCCTCTGGAAACACCATATATTTT. It encodes CARLGRPSGNTIYF.

Only one count was recorded for this clone. V gene TRBV6-1 combines with J gene TRBJ1-6; 7 bases are a match to TRBD1. J lost 7 bases, V lost 6 bases, and 3 bases had no gene match. The germline CDR1 and CDR2 sequences are MNHNS and SASEGT. The CDR3 sequence is 13 residues long. Written as DNA, the CDR3 is TGTGCCAGCAGCGGGACAGCAAATTCACCCCTCCACTTT. This gives the protein CASSGTANSPLHF.

The chain combines TRBV6-6 with TRBJ2-5; 7 bases line up with TRBD2. Trimming removed 3 bases from V and 1 base from J; junction bases left unmatched: 5. Looked up from germline, CDR1 is MNHNY and CDR2 is SVGAGI (reference sequence). The CDR3 consists of 15 residues. The CDR3 DNA reads TGTGCCAGCAGTTATAACGGGAGGCCCCAAGAGACCCAGTACTTC. Translating it yields CASSYNGRPQETQYF.

This clone was counted between two and nine times. CDR3 amino acids: CASRMTGTDEKLFF. The CDR3 DNA reads TGTGCCAGCAGAATGACAGGGACCGATGAAAAACTGTTTTTT. The chain carries TRBV7-9 and TRBJ1-4, with 7 bases aligning to TRBD1. Germline loops: CDR1 SEHNR, CDR2 FQNEAQ (reference sequence). The ends lost 6 bases at V and 6 bases at J; junction bases unmatched: 7. CDR3 length: 14 residues. Based on the CDR3 plus reference TRBV7-9 and TRBJ1-4, the full variable domain is DTGVSQNPRHKITKRGQNVTFRCDPISEHNRLYWYRQTLGQGPEFLTYFQNEAQLEKSRLLSDRFSAERPKGSFSTLEIQRTEQGDSAMYLCASRMTGTDEKLFFGSGTQLSVL.

The rearrangement links TRBV5-1 to TRBJ1-1; D possibly corresponds to TRBD1 (6 bases). Germline V gives CDR1 SGHRS, CDR2 YFSETQ. The CDR3 spans 16 residues. V dropped 0 bases and J dropped 2 bases, with 14 bases sitting between them. CDR3 coding DNA: TGCGCCAGCAGCTTGGTAGGCCCAGGGGATAACACTGAAGCTTTCTTT. Amino acid sequence: CASSLVGPGDNTEAFF.

This clone was counted once. The chain is built from TRBV10-2 and TRBJ2-3; D may be TRBD1 or TRBD2 (6 bases each). V was pared by 8 bases and J by 0 bases, with 12 bases between. Germline CDR1 reads WSHSY; CDR2 reads SAAADI. The CDR3 covers 14 residues. Here the CDR3 reads CASAWGASTDTQYF. For the CDR3, the DNA is TGCGCCAGCGCATGGGGGGCGAGCACAGATACGCAGTATTTT.

The chain is built from TRBV4-1 and TRBJ2-3, with D maybe TRBD2 (6 bases). The CDR3 spans 15 residues. The germline CDR1 and CDR2 sequences are MGHRA and YSYEKL. Between the trimmed V and J ends, which lost 4 bases and 5 bases, there was a span of 16 bases. The CDR3 nucleotides read TGCGCCAGCAGCCTCTTGGGACTCCCGCAAGATACGCAGTATTTT. This translates into CASSLLGLPQDTQYF.

The rearrangement uses TRBV5-4 and TRBJ2-7; 12 positions agree with TRBD1. Germline V gene sequence: CDR1 SGHNT, CDR2 YYREEE (reference sequence). Losses at the gene ends were 3 bases for V and 9 bases for J; bases not matched to a gene: 7. The CDR3 sequence is 14 residues long. In DNA, the CDR3 is TGTGCCAGCAGCTCCTCGGGACAGGGGGCAAGGCAGTACTTC. Translated: CASSSSGQGARQYF. The complete variable domain, with remaining parts taken from reference TRBV5-4 and TRBJ2-7, reads ETGVTQSPTHLIKTRGQQVTLRCSSQSGHNTVSWYQQALGQGPQFIFQYYREEENGRGNFPPRFSGLQFPNYSSELNVNALELDDSALYLCASSSSGQGARQYFGPGTRLTVT.

This clone has more than one count but fewer than ten. This rearrangement joins TRBV19 to TRBJ1-1; D is possibly TRBD1 (5 bases). Per germline, CDR1 LNHDA and CDR2 SQIVND (reference sequence). This CDR3 has 13 amino acids. V was clipped by 9 bases and J by 0 bases, with 11 bases between them. The CDR3 is CASRGELNTEAFF. Here the CDR3 DNA reads TGTGCCAGCCGAGGGGAACTGAACACTGAAGCTTTCTTT.

In regard to this clone: Other DNA sequences in the same sample also yield this CDR3. The chain uses TRBV5-4 and TRBJ2-3; no reliable D call. In germline, CDR1 is SGHNT, CDR2 YYREEE (reference sequence). V gave up 4 bases and J gave up 0 bases, with 6 bases separating them. This CDR3 is 13 amino acids long. Here the CDR3 reads CASSLTSTDTQYF. The CDR3 DNA reads as TGTGCCAGCAGCCTAACTAGCACAGATACGCAGTATTTT.

The CDR3 coding sequence is TGTGCCAGCAGCTACTCGGGGGGCGCGGGAGGGCCGGCCGGGGAGCTGTTTTTT. Translated, it gives CASSYSGGAGGPAGELFF. The chain has TRBV9 and TRBJ2-2, with TRBD2 matching over 9 bases. Per the germline V gene, CDR1 is SGDLS and CDR2 is YYNGEE. V was clipped by 4 bases and J by 6 bases; unmatched bases: 16. The CDR3 runs to 18 residues.

This chain joins TRBV7-8 and TRBJ2-5; 14 nucleotides match TRBD2. CDR1 is SGHVS, CDR2 FQNEAQ, per germline. With 4 bases clipped from V and 3 bases from J, the junction kept 7 bases outside the gene matches. This CDR3 comprises 17 residues. The chain's CDR3 is CASSSRTSGGPEETQYF. CDR3 DNA: TGTGCCAGCAGCTCTCGGACTAGCGGGGGGCCCGAAGAGACCCAGTACTTC.

This sequence joins TRBV5-1 and TRBJ2-7, with D hard to call. V was pared by 2 bases and J by 5 bases, with 2 bases between. The CDR3 consists of 10 residues. CDR1 and CDR2 from the germline V gene are SGHRS and YFSETQ. The CDR3 here is CASSFNEQYF. For the CDR3, the DNA is TGCGCCAGCAGCTTCAACGAGCAGTACTTC.

A remark on this clone: One base away lies a much larger clone, so this may be a sequencing read error. The V call is TRBV25-1, the J call TRBJ2-3, with D hard to call. Germline V gene sequence: CDR1 MGHDK, CDR2 SYGVNS. This CDR3 spans 11 amino acids. Between the trimmed V and J ends, which lost 4 bases and 5 bases, there was a span of 4 bases. CDR3 region: CASSVLDTQYF. The CDR3 nucleotides are TGTGCCAGCAGTGTGTTAGATACGCAGTATTTT.

The chain is built from TRBV29-1 and TRBJ2-7; 8 bases map to TRBD1. The germline CDR1 and CDR2 sequences are SQVTM and ANQGSEA. The ends lost 7 bases at V and 3 bases at J; junction bases unmatched: 8. The CDR3 runs to 13 residues. DNA of the CDR3: TGCAGCGCGTCCGGGACAGGCCTCTACGAGCAGTACTTC. This translates into CSASGTGLYEQYF.

This clone was found once. The sample carries other DNA sequences with the same CDR3. The chain links TRBV11-2 to TRBJ2-7, with unresolved D. The germline CDR1 and CDR2 sequences are SGHAT and FQNNGV. Trimming removed 0 bases from V and 6 bases from J, with 9 bases in between. The length of the CDR3 is 13 residues. The CDR3 DNA follows: TGTGCCAGCAGCTTAGATCGGGCAGGCGAGCAGTACTTC. As protein: CASSLDRAGEQYF. Full variable domain (rest looked up from reference TRBV11-2 and TRBJ2-7): EAGVAQSPRYKIIEKRQSVAFWCNPISGHATLYWYQQILGQGPKLLIQFQNNGVVDDSQLPKDRFSAERLKGVDSTLKIQPAKLEDSAVYLCASSLDRAGEQYFGPGTRLTVT.

The chain recombines TRBV2 with TRBJ1-2; weak D call: TRBD1 (5 bases). Trimming stripped 0 bases from V and 2 bases from J, with 10 bases between. The germline gives CDR1 SNHLY, CDR2 FYNNEI. The CDR3 runs to 15 residues. The CDR3 loop reads CASSEALRENYGYTF. CDR3 nucleotides: TGTGCCAGCAGTGAAGCGCTCAGGGAGAACTATGGCTACACCTTC. Full variable domain (remainder filled in from reference TRBV2 and TRBJ1-2): EPEVTQTPSHQVTQMGQEVILRCVPISNHLYFYWYRQILGQKVEFLVSFYNNEISEKSEIFDDQFSVERPDGSNFTLKIRSTKLEDSAMYFCASSEALRENYGYTFGSGTRLTVV.

J is TRBJ1-4 and V is TRBV7-8, with D possibly matching TRBD1 (5 bases). This CDR3 has 16 residues. V was shortened by 5 bases and J by 4 bases, with 17 bases between the two germline ends. Germline CDR1 is SGHVS and CDR2 is FQNEAQ. In nucleotides, the CDR3 is TGTGCCAGCAGCGTCGGATCCGGGACCTTTAATGAAAAACTGTTTTTT. Its translation: CASSVGSGTFNEKLFF.

This clone appeared a single time. The rearrangement joins TRBV27 to TRBJ1-2; TRBD1 might be the D (6 bases). The CDR3 contains 13 residues. V gave up 3 bases and J gave up 2 bases, with 7 bases separating them. The V gene's germline CDR1 is MNHEY and CDR2 SMNVEV (reference sequence). CDR3 loop: CASSFTGNYGYTF. CDR3 nucleotide sequence: TGTGCCAGCAGTTTTACAGGGAACTATGGCTACACCTTC.

V gene TRBV28 combines with J gene TRBJ2-1; 12 nucleotides line up with TRBD2. CDR3 length: 16 residues. V shed 5 bases, J shed 9 bases, and the junction held 11 bases outside the gene matches. Germline CDR1 MDHEN, CDR2 SYDVKM. This CDR3 is CASSPARLAGGIEQFF. In nucleotides, the CDR3 is TGTGCCAGCAGTCCCGCCCGCCTAGCGGGGGGGATTGAGCAGTTCTTC.

This sequence joins TRBV7-9 and TRBJ2-7; D not certain. The CDR3 runs to 12 residues. Germline-derived CDR1 and CDR2 are SEHNR and FQNEAQ (reference sequence). V lost 5 bases and J lost 10, with 15 bases in between. CDR3 in amino acids: CASSLPTGSQYF. The CDR3 DNA sequence: TGTGCCAGCAGCCTCCCGACGGGCTCTCAGTACTTC.

The CDR3 DNA is TGCAGCGTCCCGTCGACAGGCCCGTACAATGAGCAGTTCTTC. It yields the protein CSVPSTGPYNEQFF. The chain is built from TRBV29-1 and TRBJ2-1; the D gene is possibly TRBD1 (6 bases). Germline values: CDR1 SQVTM, CDR2 ANQGSEA. Trimming took 6 bases from V and 4 from J, leaving 16 bases between them. CDR3 length: 14 residues.

The gene calls are TRBV29-1 and TRBJ1-1, with 8 positions matching TRBD1. V gave up 6 bases and J gave up 5 bases; unmatched junction bases: 11. The germline V gene encodes CDR1 SQVTM and CDR2 ANQGSEA. The length of the CDR3 is 14 residues. CDR3 DNA: TGCAGCGTCCTTTCAACAGGGGGGAGGACTGAAGCTTTCTTT. It codes for CSVLSTGGRTEAFF.

The CDR3 here is CASSPTSGYSGANVLTF. The CDR3, as DNA: TGCGCCAGCAGCCCCACTAGCGGATACTCTGGGGCCAACGTCCTGACTTTC. V is TRBV5-1 and J is TRBJ2-6; 8 bases are shared with TRBD2. V shed 4 bases and J 0 bases; nucleotides not matched to a gene: 6. Germline V gene lookup returns CDR1 SGHRS and CDR2 YFSETQ. CDR3 length: 17 amino acids.